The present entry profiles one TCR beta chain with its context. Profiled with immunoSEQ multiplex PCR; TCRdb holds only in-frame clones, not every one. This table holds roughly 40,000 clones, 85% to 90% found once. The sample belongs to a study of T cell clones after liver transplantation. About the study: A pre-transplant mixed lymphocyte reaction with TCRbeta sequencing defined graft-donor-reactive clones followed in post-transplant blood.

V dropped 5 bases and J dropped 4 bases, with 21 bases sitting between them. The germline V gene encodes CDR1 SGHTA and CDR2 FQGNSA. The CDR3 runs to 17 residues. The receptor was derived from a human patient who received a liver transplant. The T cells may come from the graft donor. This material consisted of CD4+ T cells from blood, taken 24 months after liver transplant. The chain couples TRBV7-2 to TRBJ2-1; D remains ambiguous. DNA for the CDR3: TGTGCCAGCAGCATTGCGGCGTCTCGGTTTATTTACAATGAGCAGTTCTTC. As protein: CASSIAASRFIYNEQFF.